The 9 T cell receptor beta chains presented below share a single source sample, sequenced in a study of T cell responses to AZD1222 COVID-19 vaccine. TCRdb's copy holds only in-frame clones and misses some; the assay was immunoSEQ multiplex PCR. Here the sample spans around 180,000 clones, 85% to 95% being singletons. The sequencing here drew on peripheral blood, taken 28 days after the second AZD1222 dose. These TCRs come from an adult who received the AZD1222 COVID-19 vaccine.

The chain is built from TRBV28 and TRBJ1-6; 8 nucleotides align to TRBD1. Germline loops: CDR1 MDHEN, CDR2 SYDVKM. V shed 4 bases and J 4 bases; nucleotides not matched to a gene: 15. This CDR3 has 19 amino acids. CDR3 loop: CASSSWRQGPEGYNSPLHF. The DNA for the CDR3 is TGTGCCAGCAGTTCTTGGCGACAGGGGCCCGAGGGGTATAATTCACCCCTCCACTTT. The full variable domain, completed using reference TRBV28 and TRBJ1-6, is DVKVTQSSRYLVKRTGEKVFLECVQDMDHENMFWYRQDPGLGLRLIYFSYDVKMKEKGDIPEGYSVSREKKERFSLILESASTNQTSMYLCASSSWRQGPEGYNSPLHFGNGTRLTVT.

The chain uses TRBV5-4 and TRBJ2-4; the D gene is possibly TRBD2 (6 bases). The V gene's germline CDR1 is SGHNT and CDR2 YYREEE (reference sequence). The CDR3 is 14 amino acids. Trimming stripped 2 bases from V and 6 bases from J, with 12 bases between. The CDR3 reads CASSFSGSPNIQYF. The CDR3 coding sequence is TGTGCCAGCAGCTTTAGCGGATCCCCAAACATTCAGTACTTC.

Points on this clone: This specimen includes other DNA sequences encoding the same CDR3. V usage is TRBV6-1 and J usage is TRBJ1-5, with D maybe TRBD1 (6 bases). This CDR3 region has 15 residues. In germline, CDR1 is MNHNS, CDR2 SASEGT. The V end was cut by 3 bases, the J end by 6 bases, with 15 bases between. The CDR3 DNA reads as TGTGCCAGCAGTGAGCGCGGGGGGCGGGTTCAGCCCCAGCATTTT. It yields the protein CASSERGGRVQPQHF.

J is TRBJ1-6 and V is TRBV9; no definite D call. V shed 2 bases and J shed 0 bases, with 9 bases lying between them. Germline values: CDR1 SGDLS, CDR2 YYNGEE. The CDR3 spans 16 residues. This CDR3 reads CASSVQAHSYNSPLHF. The CDR3 DNA sequence: TGTGCCAGCAGCGTTCAGGCCCACTCCTATAATTCACCCCTCCACTTT.

This chain joins TRBV7-2 and TRBJ2-7; D not certain. Germline assignment: CDR1 SGHTA and CDR2 FQGNSA. There are 12 residues in the CDR3. Trimming stripped 4 bases from V and 0 bases from J, with 4 bases between. CDR3 nucleotide sequence: TGTGCCAGCAGCTCGAGCTCCTACGAGCAGTACTTC. Its protein product is CASSSSSYEQYF. Combining the CDR3 with reference TRBV7-2 and TRBJ2-7 gives the whole variable domain GAGVSQSPSNKVTEKGKDVELRCDPISGHTALYWYRQSLGQGLEFLIYFQGNSAPDKSGLPSDRFSAERTGGSVSTLTIQRTQQEDSAVYLCASSSSSYEQYFGPGTRLTVT.

The rearrangement uses TRBV6-5 and TRBJ2-7; D may be TRBD2 (6 bases). V lost 6 bases, J lost 1 base, and 16 bases lay in between. Germline V gives CDR1 MNHEY, CDR2 SVGAGI. The CDR3 runs to 15 residues. The CDR3 region has the DNA TGTGCCAGCAGGGGCGGGGTGGGTGGTTCCTACGAGCAGTACTTC. Residues: CASRGGVGGSYEQYF.

This clone is a singleton in its sample. The chain links TRBV11-3 to TRBJ1-4; 8 nucleotides line up with TRBD1. Germline V gene lookup returns CDR1 SGHNT and CDR2 YENEEA. V dropped 5 bases and J dropped 6; count of bases not matched to a gene: 11. The CDR3 totals 16 residues. The CDR3 here is CASSTRQGPKDEKLFF. In DNA, the CDR3 is TGTGCCAGCAGCACCCGACAGGGGCCAAAGGATGAAAAACTGTTTTTT.

The chain uses TRBV19 and TRBJ1-2; 7 nucleotides match TRBD1. V lost 4 bases, J lost 4 bases, and 9 bases stayed unmatched. Germline V gene data show CDR1 as LNHDA and CDR2 as SQIVND (reference sequence). This CDR3 is 15 amino acids long. The chain's CDR3 is CASSRQGPGIYGYTF. The CDR3 region has the DNA TGTGCCAGTAGTAGACAGGGTCCGGGAATCTATGGCTACACCTTC.

The chain couples TRBV15 to TRBJ2-5, with D unresolved. Germline-derived CDR1 and CDR2 are LNHNV and YYDKDF (reference sequence). There are 13 residues in the CDR3. The V end was cut by 2 bases, the J end by 1 base, with 5 bases between. CDR3 sequence: CATSRPGQETQYF. In DNA form, the CDR3 reads TGTGCCACCAGCAGACCGGGCCAAGAGACCCAGTACTTC.